The 21 T cell receptor beta chains listed next were all sequenced from one sample in a study of shared clonotypes between healthy human individuals. Assay used: immunoSEQ multiplex PCR; TCRdb lists only in-frame clones, some missing. The table includes about 2.4 million clones, approximately 92% detected once. Sequencing used naive CD4+ T cells sorted from blood. Sample subset: CD45RA+ positively selected. The receptors derive from a man between 18 and 29 years old in good health.

The V and J genes are TRBV27 and TRBJ2-1; 12 nucleotides agree with TRBD2. The CDR3 loop spans 17 amino acids. Unmatched junction bases numbered 12, after V lost 2 bases and J lost 10 bases. Germline CDR1 reads MNHEY; CDR2 reads SMNVEV (reference sequence). The CDR3 DNA sequence: TGTGCCAGCAGTTTACTAGCGGGAGGGCTTGGAAAGGGAGAGCAGTTCTTC. It encodes CASSLLAGGLGKGEQFF.

With respect to this clone: Compared with germline, one end of the junction differs, possibly owing to a read error. The same CDR3 arises from other DNA sequences in this sample as well. V usage is TRBV13 and J usage is TRBJ1-1; D not certain. CDR3 size: 14 residues. Per germline, CDR1 PRHDT and CDR2 FYEKMQ (reference sequence). CDR3 in amino acids: CASSLGAVNTEAFF. CDR3 in DNA: TGTGCCAGCAGCTTAGGCGCGGTGAACACCGAAGCTTTCTTT.

J is TRBJ2-3 and V is TRBV5-6, with D uncertain. The CDR3 has 14 residues. V gave up 7 bases and J gave up 8 bases, with 20 bases separating them. CDR1 and CDR2 (germline): SGHDT, YYEEEE. Here the CDR3 reads CASFSPGPGGTQYF. The CDR3, as DNA: TGTGCCAGCTTCTCCCCGGGCCCTGGTGGTACGCAGTATTTT.

V is TRBV19 and J is TRBJ2-7, with D uncertain. Trimming cost V 6 bases and J 3 bases, with 27 bases left between them. The CDR3 is 18 amino acids. Per the germline V gene, CDR1 is LNHDA and CDR2 is SQIVND (reference sequence). The CDR3 DNA reads as TGTGCCAGTAGACTGAAATATACCGGGCCAAACCCTCTCTACGAGCAGTACTTC. As protein: CASRLKYTGPNPLYEQYF.

The CDR3, as DNA: TGTGCCAGCAGCCATCTATATGATCAGCCCCAGCATTTT. Amino acids: CASSHLYDQPQHF. The chain is built from TRBV4-2 and TRBJ1-5; D remains unclear. The CDR3 spans 13 residues. The V gene lost 3 bases and the J gene lost 5 bases, with 8 bases spanning the gap. From germline, CDR1 is LGHNA and CDR2 YNFKEQ.

This chain joins TRBV2 and TRBJ2-7; tentative D call: TRBD1 (6 bases). There are 13 residues in the CDR3. The germline CDR1 and CDR2 sequences are SNHLY and FYNNEI. Trimming stripped 8 bases from V and 0 bases from J, with 11 bases between. Here the CDR3 reads CASLRGISYEQYF. CDR3 DNA: TGTGCCAGCCTGAGGGGGATCTCCTACGAGCAGTACTTC.

This chain connects TRBV19 to TRBJ1-1, with 9 bases that match TRBD1. J lost 6 bases, V lost 6 bases, and 11 bases had no gene match. The CDR3 length is 15 residues. CDR1 and CDR2 from the germline V gene are LNHDA and SQIVND (reference sequence). CDR3: CASSDPGQGPPEAFF. The CDR3, as DNA: TGTGCCAGTAGCGACCCGGGACAGGGCCCCCCTGAAGCTTTCTTT.

The chain uses TRBV2 and TRBJ1-4; D remains unclear. The V gene's germline CDR1 is SNHLY and CDR2 FYNNEI. CDR3 size: 15 residues. Trimming left V 5 bases short and J 0 bases short, with 10 bases between. The CDR3 here is CASSTERATNEKLFF. The CDR3 region has the DNA TGTGCCAGCAGTACGGAGAGAGCAACTAATGAAAAACTGTTTTTT.

Points on this clone: At the DNA level, this CDR3 is encoded by other sequences in the same sample as well. The chain links TRBV9 to TRBJ2-3, with D perhaps matching TRBD2 (6 bases). The CDR3 loop spans 15 amino acids. Per germline, CDR1 SGDLS and CDR2 YYNGEE. V was shortened by 1 base and J by 0 bases, with 9 bases between the two germline ends. The DNA for the CDR3 is TGTGCCAGCAGCGTAAGCGCGGGGAGCACAGATACGCAGTATTTT. It is translated as CASSVSAGSTDTQYF.

V and J are TRBV9 and TRBJ2-7, with D maybe TRBD1 (6 bases). Germline loops: CDR1 SGDLS, CDR2 YYNGEE. The length of the CDR3 is 15 residues. V was shortened by 4 bases and J by 2 bases, with 16 bases between the two germline ends. The CDR3 sequence: CASSTDGTSAYEQYF. CDR3 DNA sequence: TGTGCCAGCAGCACGGACGGGACATCCGCCTACGAGCAGTACTTC.

The V call is TRBV29-1, the J call TRBJ1-1; D is ambiguous. There are 14 residues in the CDR3. Germline assignment: CDR1 SQVTM and CDR2 ANQGSEA. V shed 4 bases and J shed 4 bases, with 16 bases lying between them. CDR3 protein: CSVGMGWLGTEAFF. CDR3 sequence (DNA): TGCAGCGTTGGGATGGGCTGGTTGGGCACTGAAGCTTTCTTT.

This sequence joins TRBV2 and TRBJ2-5; D is unresolved. The V gene's germline CDR1 is SNHLY and CDR2 FYNNEI. This CDR3 has 14 residues. V was trimmed by 6 bases and J by 1 base, leaving 12 bases between them. This chain's CDR3 is CASSLLAFQETQYF. CDR3 nucleotide sequence: TGTGCCAGCAGCCTCCTGGCGTTCCAAGAGACCCAGTACTTC. Full variable domain (remainder filled in from reference TRBV2 and TRBJ2-5): EPEVTQTPSHQVTQMGQEVILRCVPISNHLYFYWYRQILGQKVEFLVSFYNNEISEKSEIFDDQFSVERPDGSNFTLKIRSTKLEDSAMYFCASSLLAFQETQYFGPGTRLLVL.

This chain joins TRBV4-1 and TRBJ1-2; D is ambiguous. CDR1 MGHRA and CDR2 YSYEKL come from the germline V gene. Trimming left V 0 bases short and J 4 bases short, with 12 bases between. CDR3 length: 15 residues. CDR3 bases: TGCGCCAGCAGCCAAGATCGGATAGGGATCTATGGCTACACCTTC. This encodes CASSQDRIGIYGYTF.

V gene TRBV5-1 combines with J gene TRBJ2-2, with TRBD1 matching over 9 bases. The length of the CDR3 is 19 residues. V was clipped by 3 bases and J by 7 bases; unmatched bases: 19. Germline V CDR1 and CDR2: SGHRS, YFSETQ. CDR3 sequence: CASSSQTGTGFSYSGELFF. The CDR3 nucleotides read TGCGCCAGCAGCTCCCAAACCGGGACAGGGTTCAGTTACAGCGGGGAGCTGTTTTTT.

V gene TRBV19 combines with J gene TRBJ2-5, with TRBD2 matching 7 bases. The CDR3 spans 15 residues. Germline assignment: CDR1 LNHDA and CDR2 SQIVND (reference sequence). With 3 bases clipped from V and 5 bases from J, the junction kept 9 bases outside the gene matches. This CDR3 reads CASSIGGRALETQYF. Here the CDR3 DNA reads TGTGCCAGTAGTATCGGGGGGAGGGCCCTCGAGACCCAGTACTTC. Drawing the rest from reference TRBV19 and TRBJ2-5, the complete variable domain is DGGITQSPKYLFRKEGQNVTLSCEQNLNHDAMYWYRQDPGQGLRLIYYSQIVNDFQKGDIAEGYSVSREKKESFPLTVTSAQKNPTAFYLCASSIGGRALETQYFGPGTRLLVL.

As concerns this clone: Other DNA sequences in this sample translate to the same CDR3. The CDR3 here is CASSRTSGAYEQYF. The CDR3 DNA reads as TGTGCCAGCAGTCGGACTAGCGGGGCCTACGAGCAGTACTTC. The chain employs TRBV6-6 and TRBJ2-7; 12 positions agree with TRBD2. The CDR3 spans 14 residues. V lost 5 bases to trimming and J lost 2 bases; unmatched junction nucleotides: 1. CDR1 and CDR2 from the germline V gene are MNHNY and SVGAGI (reference sequence).

The chain couples TRBV27 to TRBJ2-5, with TRBD2 matching over 14 bases. Unmatched junction bases numbered 10, after V lost 5 bases and J lost 5 bases. The CDR3 covers 17 residues. Germline V gives CDR1 MNHEY, CDR2 SMNVEV (reference sequence). The DNA for the CDR3 is TGTGCCAGCAGTCGAGTTCCGGGACTAGCGGGAGCCGAGACCCAGTACTTC. The encoded protein is CASSRVPGLAGAETQYF.

The chain employs TRBV19 and TRBJ1-1; D ambiguous. Trimming shortened V by 0 bases and J by 0 bases, and 8 bases separated the two germline ends. This CDR3 contains 15 residues. Germline CDR1 is LNHDA and CDR2 is SQIVND (reference sequence). The CDR3 is CASSIEAGLNTEAFF. DNA for the CDR3: TGTGCCAGTAGTATAGAGGCAGGTTTGAACACTGAAGCTTTCTTT.

The chain recombines TRBV30 with TRBJ1-2, with 8 bases lining up with TRBD1. This CDR3 comprises 13 residues. The V gene's germline CDR1 is GTSNPN and CDR2 SVGIG (reference sequence). Trimming cost V 8 bases and J 0 bases; bases outside gene matches: 5. The CDR3 DNA sequence: TGTGCCGGAGCAGGGGGCACTAACTATGGCTACACCTTC. Its translation is CAGAGGTNYGYTF.

This rearrangement joins TRBV29-1 to TRBJ2-1; 8 bases fit TRBD2. The CDR3 is made up of 13 amino acids. V lost 6 bases, J lost 6 bases, and 7 bases stayed unmatched. Per germline, CDR1 SQVTM and CDR2 ANQGSEA. The CDR3: CSVGGAPLNEQFF. DNA for the CDR3: TGCAGCGTCGGGGGGGCCCCCCTCAATGAGCAGTTCTTC.

The V and J genes are TRBV10-3 and TRBJ2-1; 11 nucleotides match TRBD2. After removal of 2 bases from V and 6 bases from J, the junction contained 9 bases not matched to a gene. Germline loops: CDR1 ENHRY, CDR2 SYGVKD. The CDR3 covers 17 residues. The CDR3: CAISERPGLAASNEQFF. The CDR3 coding sequence is TGTGCCATCAGTGAGAGGCCGGGACTAGCGGCAAGCAATGAGCAGTTCTTC.